Sequencing of this TCR beta chain was carried out in a study of CD8+CD57+ T cells in acquired aplastic anemia. About the research overall: Sorted CD4+ and CD8+ cells gave a mean 3.2 ug DNA, range 0.2 to 27.4 ug. Average CD4+ read depth in healthy donors was about 9.8 million reads. Whole-study findings and limits: It was found that more than 25 CD8+ CDR3 sequences were shared between patients and controls.

The template used for profiling TCR beta VDJ and CDR3 was genomic DNA. TCRdb reprocessed the reads via MiXCR and lists one record per CDR3 protein. The sample holds roughly 61,000 distinct CDR3 sequences, around 50% seen once. This clonotype was recorded at least ten times. The antigen is unknown. This CDR3 is 15 amino acids long. In germline, CDR1 is SQVTM, CDR2 ANQGSEA. Trimming took 5 bases from V and 2 from J; bases not matched to a gene: 7. This clonotype was sampled from a human donor in good health, serving as a control. Material for sequencing was sorted CD4+, CD8+, or CD8+CD57+ T cells (not recorded which) from PBMCs. This chain uses TRBV29-1 with TRBJ2-1; 9 bases line up with TRBD2. The CDR3 region is CSVNLAGGAYNEQFF. The DNA for the CDR3 is TGCAGCGTTAATCTCGCGGGAGGGGCCTACAATGAGCAGTTCTTC.